These 8 T cell receptor beta chains share one sample of origin, sequenced in a study of CD8 T cells in Susac syndrome. With random hexamers, about 0.5 to 1 ug RNA was reverse transcribed. TCRdb re-called the immunoSEQ multiplex PCR reads through MiXCR, storing one row per CDR3 protein. The table records roughly 140,000 distinct CDR3 sequences, about 95% of them present only once. Sequenced sample: CD8+ T cells from PBMCs. The receptors come from a human donor with multiple sclerosis.

The rearrangement uses TRBV13 and TRBJ1-5; maybe TRBD1 (5 bases). Trimming stripped 0 bases from V and 9 bases from J, with 9 bases between. The germline gives CDR1 PRHDT, CDR2 FYEKMQ (reference sequence). CDR3 length: 13 amino acids. CDR3 nucleotide sequence: TGTGCCAGCAGCTTAGGCAGGGCAGGGCCCCAGCATTTT. The encoded protein is CASSLGRAGPQHF.

The chain recombines TRBV29-1 with TRBJ1-1; no definite D call. CDR1 is SQVTM and CDR2 is ANQGSEA in the germline V gene. The CDR3 is 11 amino acids. V gave up 3 bases and J gave up 1 base, with 3 bases separating them. CDR3 sequence reads: CSVDSNTEAFF. The DNA of the CDR3 is TGCAGCGTTGACTCGAACACTGAAGCTTTCTTT.

This clonotype was picked up one time. The genes are TRBV5-1 and TRBJ1-5, with TRBD1 matching over 7 bases. The V gene end was trimmed by 0 bases and the J gene end by 7 bases; junction bases not matched to a gene: 7. CDR1 SGHRS and CDR2 YFSETQ come from the germline V gene. The CDR3 extends over 15 amino acids. CDR3 amino acids: CASSLEGRGGQPQHF. CDR3 DNA sequence: TGCGCCAGCAGCTTGGAAGGCAGGGGGGGACAGCCCCAGCATTTT.

This clonotype has only a few counts. V usage is TRBV15 and J usage is TRBJ1-5, with D tentatively TRBD1 (5 bases). The CDR3 extends over 14 amino acids. Looked up from germline, CDR1 is LNHNV and CDR2 is YYDKDF (reference sequence). Trimming shortened V by 5 bases and J by 0 bases, and 8 bases separated the two germline ends. The CDR3 DNA reads as TGTGCCACCAGCCGTGACAGTAGCAATCAGCCCCAGCATTTT. It yields the protein CATSRDSSNQPQHF.

The chain recombines TRBV13 with TRBJ1-5; D perhaps matches TRBD1 (5 bases). CDR1 is PRHDT, CDR2 FYEKMQ, per germline (reference sequence). The CDR3 consists of 15 residues. Trimming removed 2 bases from V and 2 bases from J, with 10 bases in between. The DNA of the CDR3 is TGTGCCAGCAGCTTAAGAGGGGAGGGCAATCAGCCCCAGCATTTT. It specifies CASSLRGEGNQPQHF.

CDR3 in DNA: TGCAGTGCTAGAAGGGGGGTAAGCTCCTACGAGCAGTACGTC. Protein: CSARRGVSSYEQYV. The chain combines TRBV20-1 with TRBJ2-7; D might be TRBD1 or TRBD2, each matching 6 bases. The CDR3 is 14 residues long. Germline-derived CDR1 and CDR2 are DFQATT and SNEGSKA (reference sequence). The V end was cut by 2 bases, the J end by 0 bases, with 11 bases between.

J is TRBJ2-7 and V is TRBV12-3 or TRBV12-4; D remains unclear. CDR3 length equals 10 residues. Trimming left V 10 bases short and J 5 bases short, with 9 bases between. CDR3: CATYSNEQYF. CDR3 DNA sequence: TGTGCCACCTACAGTAACGAGCAGTACTTC.

This clonotype was recorded only once. The rearrangement uses TRBV6-2 or TRBV6-3 and TRBJ2-2; no firm D call. The CDR3 covers 11 residues. V was shortened by 10 bases and J by 8 bases, with 11 bases between the two germline ends. Germline-derived CDR1 and CDR2 are MNHEY and SVGEGT. The CDR3 loop reads CATTVVGELFF. CDR3 bases: TGTGCCACGACGGTTGTTGGGGAGCTGTTTTTT.